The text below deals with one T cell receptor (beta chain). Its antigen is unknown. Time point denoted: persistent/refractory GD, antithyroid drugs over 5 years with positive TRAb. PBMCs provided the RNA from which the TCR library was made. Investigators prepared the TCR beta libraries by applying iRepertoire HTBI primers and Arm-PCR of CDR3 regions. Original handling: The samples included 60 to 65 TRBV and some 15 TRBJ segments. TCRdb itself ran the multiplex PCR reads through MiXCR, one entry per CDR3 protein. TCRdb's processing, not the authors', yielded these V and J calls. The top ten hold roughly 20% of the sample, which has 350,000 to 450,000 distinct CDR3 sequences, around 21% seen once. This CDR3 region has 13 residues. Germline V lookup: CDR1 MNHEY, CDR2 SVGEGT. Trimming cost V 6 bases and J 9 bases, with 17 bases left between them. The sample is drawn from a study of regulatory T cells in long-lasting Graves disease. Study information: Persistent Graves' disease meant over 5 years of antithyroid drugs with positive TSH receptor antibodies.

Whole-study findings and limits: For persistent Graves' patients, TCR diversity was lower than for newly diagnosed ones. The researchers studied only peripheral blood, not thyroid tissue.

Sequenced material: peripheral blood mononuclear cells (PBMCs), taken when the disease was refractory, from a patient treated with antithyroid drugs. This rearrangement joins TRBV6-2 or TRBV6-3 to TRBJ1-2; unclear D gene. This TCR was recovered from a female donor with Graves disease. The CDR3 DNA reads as TGTGCCAGCAGGCCGCCCTATCAAAGTCGCTACACCTTC. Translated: CASRPPYQSRYTF.